This T cell receptor beta chain was identified during a study of T cells after somatic rescue of genetic block. The count of this clone is one. This CDR3 is 15 amino acids long. Germline V gene data show CDR1 as SGHDN and CDR2 as FVKESK. V shed 10 bases and J shed 7 bases, with 25 bases lying between them. Some clones are missing from TCRdb's copy, which holds only in-frame ones; the method was immunoSEQ multiplex PCR. The top ten clones hold roughly 1.7% of a sample with 88,000 or so clones, 85% to 90% of them seen once. The V gene is TRBV14, the J gene TRBJ1-1; D gene ambiguous. Sequenced: peripheral blood mononuclear cells (PBMCs). The source is a woman aged 18-35 years. The DNA of the CDR3 is TGTGCCACCAACCGAATGGGCCCGCGAAGGGTTGAAGCTTTCTTT. It codes for CATNRMGPRRVEAFF. Supplemented by reference TRBV14 and TRBJ1-1, the full variable domain reads EAGVTQFPSHSVIEKGQTVTLRCDPISGHDNLYWYRRVMGKEIKFLLHFVKESKQDESGMPNNRFLAERTGGTYSTLKVQPAELEDSGVYFCATNRMGPRRVEAFFGQGTRLTVV.